One sample yielded the 27 T cell receptor beta chains listed below, sequenced in a study of OX40 agonist ivuxolimab in advanced cancers. Libraries were made using the immunoSEQ multiplex PCR assay. Held by TCRdb, this immuneACCESS table contains in-frame sequences only and omits some clones. Under half of the omission traces to an unresolved V gene where checked; the cause of the rest is unknown. This sample comprises about 46,000 clones, approximately 77% of them detected only once. The ten largest clones take up under 3% of the sample. The sample here was CD4+ or CD8+ T cells sorted from blood, taken in a trial of the OX40 agonist ivuxolimab. The receptors derive from an adult with an advanced solid tumor such as melanoma, head and neck, liver or kidney cancer.

This clone has more than one count but fewer than ten. J is TRBJ1-1 and V is TRBV29-1, with 8 bases fitting TRBD1. CDR1 is SQVTM and CDR2 is ANQGSEA in the germline V gene. J lost 4 bases, V lost 5 bases, and 9 bases had no gene match. The CDR3 has 14 residues. CDR3 in amino acids: CSVTKRTGTTEAFF. In DNA form, the CDR3 reads TGCAGCGTTACCAAGAGGACAGGGACCACTGAAGCTTTCTTT. Together with reference TRBV29-1 and TRBJ1-1, the CDR3 gives the full variable domain: SAVISQKPSRDICQRGTSLTIQCQVDSQVTMMFWYRQQPGQSLTLIATANQGSEATYESGFVIDKFPISRPNLTFSTLTVSNMSPEDSSIYLCSVTKRTGTTEAFFGQGTRLTVV.

The V call is TRBV27, the J call TRBJ2-5; TRBD2 aligns across 7 bases. Germline assignment: CDR1 MNHEY and CDR2 SMNVEV (reference sequence). The CDR3 has 16 amino acids. The junction had 14 bases not matched to a gene; V was cut back by 8 bases and J by 2 bases. CDR3 coding DNA: TGTGCCAGCTGCCCCCTCGGGCTAGCGGTACAAGAGACCCAGTACTTC. The encoded protein is CASCPLGLAVQETQYF.

This sequence joins TRBV4-1 and TRBJ2-3; the D is unclear. Trimming shortened V by 7 bases and J by 1 base, and 9 bases separated the two germline ends. Germline loops: CDR1 MGHRA, CDR2 YSYEKL. The CDR3 extends over 13 amino acids. This CDR3 reads CASTRPGTDTQYF. Here the CDR3 DNA reads TGCGCCAGCACCCGTCCGGGCACAGATACGCAGTATTTT.

The chain carries TRBV6-1 and TRBJ2-1, with D possibly matching TRBD2 (6 bases). Trimming removed 7 bases from V and 8 bases from J, with 21 bases in between. Germline assignment: CDR1 MNHNS and CDR2 SASEGT. This CDR3 is built from 15 residues. The CDR3 protein is CASIRAGPSIYEQFF. The DNA for the CDR3 is TGTGCCAGCATTCGGGCGGGGCCATCCATCTATGAGCAGTTCTTC.

The chain has TRBV28 and TRBJ2-1; unclear D gene. The CDR3 is 12 residues long. Germline CDR1 is MDHEN and CDR2 is SYDVKM. The V and J ends lost 5 bases and 0 bases respectively, with 2 bases between them. DNA of the CDR3: TGTGCCAGCAGTAACTCCTACAATGAGCAGTTCTTC. Its protein product is CASSNSYNEQFF.

This chain joins TRBV10-2 and TRBJ2-3, with D unresolved. Germline CDR1 WSHSY, CDR2 SAAADI. Trimming cost V 5 bases and J 3 bases, with 18 bases left between them. The CDR3 is 16 residues long. CDR3 nucleotides: TGCGCCAGCAGTTTCCTAGGCCCAGATAGAACAGATACGCAGTATTTT. It is translated as CASSFLGPDRTDTQYF.

This chain links TRBV18 with TRBJ2-1; TRBD2 aligns across 8 bases. Unmatched junction bases numbered 12, after V lost 6 bases and J lost 8 bases. The CDR3 runs 15 residues. In germline, CDR1 is KGHSH, CDR2 LQKENI. The CDR3 DNA sequence: TGTGCCAGCTCGCCTGGACTAGCCGTTAGCGATGAGCAGTTCTTC. Protein: CASSPGLAVSDEQFF. Supplemented by reference TRBV18 and TRBJ2-1, the full variable domain reads NAGVMQNPRHLVRRRGQEARLRCSPMKGHSHVYWYRQLPEEGLKFMVYLQKENIIDESGMPKERFSAEFPKEGPSILRIQQVVRGDSAAYFCASSPGLAVSDEQFFGPGTRLTVL.

The genes are TRBV9 and TRBJ2-3, with a tentative D call TRBD1 (5 bases). The germline V gene has CDR1 SGDLS and CDR2 YYNGEE. Trimming removed 3 bases from V and 4 bases from J, with 15 bases in between. This CDR3 is 15 amino acids long. The CDR3 loop reads CASSARTNIADTQYF. The DNA for the CDR3 is TGTGCCAGCAGCGCCCGGACAAATATCGCAGATACGCAGTATTTT.

The V and J genes are TRBV6-5 and TRBJ1-6, with 9 positions matching TRBD1. CDR3 length: 15 residues. CDR1 MNHEY and CDR2 SVGAGI come from the germline V gene. Trimming at V came to 0 bases and at J to 9 bases, leaving 3 bases not matched to a gene. This CDR3 is CASSYSDRGTSPLHF. In DNA, the CDR3 is TGTGCCAGCAGTTACTCTGACAGGGGGACTTCACCCCTCCACTTT.

This chain joins TRBV6-1 and TRBJ1-4, with TRBD1 as a possible D gene (6 bases). This CDR3 spans 14 amino acids. V was pared by 6 bases and J by 7 bases, with 15 bases between. Germline CDR1 reads MNHNS; CDR2 reads SASEGT. CDR3 sequence (DNA): TGTGCCAGCAGAACCAGGGGATTGTCTGAAAAACTGTTTTTT. It is translated as CASRTRGLSEKLFF.

V gene TRBV5-1 combines with J gene TRBJ2-1; D perhaps matches TRBD1 (6 bases). Trimming took 2 bases from V and 9 from J, leaving 18 bases between them. CDR1 is SGHRS, CDR2 YFSETQ, per germline. The CDR3 consists of 15 residues. The CDR3 spells CASSLEVSRGGEQFF. The CDR3 DNA sequence: TGCGCCAGCAGCTTAGAGGTGTCCAGGGGCGGTGAGCAGTTCTTC.

In the case of this clone: Sequence at one end of the junction differs from germline and may be a read error. The V call is TRBV11-2, the J call TRBJ1-1; 7 bases fit TRBD1. The germline CDR1 and CDR2 sequences are SGHAT and FQNNGV. CDR3 length: 14 amino acids. The CDR3 DNA is TGTGCCGGCAGCTACCTACAGGGGAGGGCTGAAGCTTTCTTT. Its translation is CAGSYLQGRAEAFF.

The rearrangement uses TRBV7-8 and TRBJ2-5; D perhaps matches TRBD2 (5 bases). Germline V lookup: CDR1 SGHVS, CDR2 FQNEAQ. This CDR3 is built from 17 residues. V was clipped by 5 bases and J by 4 bases, with 23 bases between them. CDR3 sequence reads: CASSPTRWRQNRETQYF. CDR3 coding DNA: TGTGCCAGCAGCCCAACCCGTTGGAGGCAGAACAGAGAGACCCAGTACTTC.

The chain combines TRBV28 with TRBJ1-2, with no clear D. The V gene lost 2 bases and the J gene lost 7 bases, with 17 bases spanning the gap. The CDR3 runs to 15 residues. Per germline, CDR1 MDHEN and CDR2 SYDVKM. The CDR3 coding sequence is TGTGCCAGCAGTTTACCCCGGCCGTCCCGGATTGGCTACACCTTC. It encodes CASSLPRPSRIGYTF.

Comment on this clone: At one boundary the junction diverges from the germline segment, which might be a read error. This chain joins TRBV9 and TRBJ2-3, with 11 nucleotides matching TRBD2. The CDR3 has 15 residues. Germline V gives CDR1 SGDLS, CDR2 YYNGEE. CDR3 sequence reads: CAGSMYSGREDTQYF. The CDR3 DNA reads TGTGCCGGCAGCATGTATAGCGGGAGGGAAGATACGCAGTATTTT.

This CDR3 reads CATGTGAYEQYF. The CDR3 DNA reads as TGTGCCACTGGGACAGGGGCCTACGAGCAGTACTTC. The V gene is TRBV19, the J gene TRBJ2-7, with 10 bases identical to TRBD1. After removal of 10 bases from V and 2 bases from J, the junction contained 2 bases not matched to a gene. CDR1 and CDR2 from the germline V gene are LNHDA and SQIVND (reference sequence). This CDR3 contains 12 residues.

CDR3 sequence: CAISEGQGAIKNIQYF. The CDR3 coding sequence is TGTGCCATCAGTGAGGGTCAGGGGGCGATCAAAAACATTCAGTACTTC. This chain joins TRBV10-3 and TRBJ2-4; 8 bases align to TRBD1. CDR1 is ENHRY, CDR2 SYGVKD, per germline. There are 16 residues in the CDR3. Losses at the gene ends were 2 bases for V and 3 bases for J; bases not matched to a gene: 6.

This sequence joins TRBV29-1 and TRBJ2-7, with D possibly TRBD1 on 6 matching bases. The CDR3 loop spans 14 amino acids. Trimming removed 1 base from V and 4 bases from J, with 14 bases in between. Germline CDR1 is SQVTM and CDR2 is ANQGSEA. The CDR3 nucleotides are TGCAGCGTTGAAGCCGTTGGACAGACTTACGAGCAGTACTTC. It encodes CSVEAVGQTYEQYF.

This sequence joins TRBV19 and TRBJ1-5; D is ambiguous. Germline-derived CDR1 and CDR2 are LNHDA and SQIVND (reference sequence). Between the trimmed V and J ends, which lost 2 bases and 5 bases, there was a span of 13 bases. This CDR3 is 15 amino acids long. The CDR3 DNA reads as TGTGCCAGTAGTATAAGGTCCAGGAACGATCAGCCCCAGCATTTT. Translating it yields CASSIRSRNDQPQHF.

This chain joins TRBV6-1 and TRBJ1-1; TRBD1 aligns across 9 bases. Germline V gene lookup returns CDR1 MNHNS and CDR2 SASEGT. This CDR3 contains 13 residues. V dropped 8 bases and J dropped 4; count of bases not matched to a gene: 5. CDR3 loop: CASRRDRVTEAFF. The CDR3 DNA reads TGTGCCAGCCGCCGGGACAGGGTCACTGAAGCTTTCTTT.

This clone occurred a few times. The chain employs TRBV5-1 and TRBJ2-6, with 7 bases matching TRBD2. The CDR3 has 15 amino acids. The trim removed 6 bases at V and 3 bases at J, leaving 6 bases unmatched. Germline loops: CDR1 SGHRS, CDR2 YFSETQ. This chain's CDR3 is CASTEGGVGANVLTF. In nucleotides, the CDR3 is TGCGCCAGCACGGAGGGAGGGGTTGGGGCCAACGTCCTGACTTTC.

A single count supports this clone. V and J are TRBV2 and TRBJ1-1; D unclear. Germline CDR1 SNHLY, CDR2 FYNNEI. The CDR3 totals 14 residues. V was clipped by 3 bases and J by 2 bases, with 10 bases between them. The CDR3: CASSDLTVNTEAFF. CDR3 sequence (DNA): TGTGCCAGCAGTGATTTGACGGTTAACACTGAAGCTTTCTTT.

V usage is TRBV19 and J usage is TRBJ1-1; 7 bases line up with TRBD1. The V gene's germline CDR1 is LNHDA and CDR2 SQIVND (reference sequence). The junction had 10 bases not matched to a gene; V was cut back by 4 bases and J by 2 bases. This CDR3 is built from 16 residues. The CDR3 here is CASSRPGTVINTEAFF. DNA of the CDR3: TGTGCCAGTAGTAGACCCGGGACAGTCATAAACACTGAAGCTTTCTTT.

This clone is a singleton in its sample. The rearrangement links TRBV5-1 to TRBJ2-7; D possibly corresponds to TRBD2 (5 bases). CDR1 SGHRS and CDR2 YFSETQ come from the germline V gene. V was pared by 1 base and J by 3 bases, with 14 bases between. This CDR3 comprises 15 residues. Here the CDR3 reads CASSLNPGKNYEQYF. CDR3 DNA sequence: TGCGCCAGCAGCTTGAATCCGGGAAAGAACTACGAGCAGTACTTC.

The chain combines TRBV9 with TRBJ2-7; 10 bases map to TRBD2. The V segment lost 0 bases and the J segment 1 base; nucleotides outside the gene matches: 7. The CDR3 is made up of 17 amino acids. Germline CDR1 and CDR2: SGDLS and YYNGEE. The CDR3 DNA reads TGTGCCAGCAGCGTAGAGGCTAGCGGGAGAGAGTCCTACGAGCAGTACTTC. It specifies CASSVEASGRESYEQYF.

This rearrangement joins TRBV5-1 to TRBJ2-7, with 9 bases fitting TRBD1. Per the germline V gene, CDR1 is SGHRS and CDR2 is YFSETQ. CDR3 length: 14 amino acids. J was trimmed by 5 bases and V by 3 bases; bases with no gene match: 6. The CDR3 sequence: CASSWGDRVHEQYF. DNA of the CDR3: TGCGCCAGCAGCTGGGGGGACAGGGTTCACGAGCAGTACTTC.

The chain carries TRBV7-9 and TRBJ2-1; tentatively, D is TRBD2 (5 bases). This CDR3 is built from 15 residues. The V end lost 4 bases, the J end lost 10 bases, and 20 bases lay between the germline ends. The V gene's germline CDR1 is SEHNR and CDR2 FQNEAQ (reference sequence). For the CDR3, the DNA is TGTGCCAGCAGCTCGTCGGGTTTAGGACTTACAGAGCAGTTCTTC. Its protein product is CASSSSGLGLTEQFF.